The 3 T cell receptor beta chains below were found in one sample sequenced in a study of response to subunit inactivated influenza vaccine. One entry per CDR3 protein results from TCRdb running MiXCR on the RT-PCR reads. This table has approximately 570,000 distinct CDR3 sequences, 6% to 9% appearing once. The material was PBMCs from blood, obtained about 23 months after vaccination. Source of these receptors: a man between 45 and 75 years old who received an inactivated influenza vaccine.

This clonotype was detected only a few times. This chain links TRBV2 with TRBJ2-7; D is perhaps TRBD1 (5 bases). The CDR3 runs to 14 residues. Germline-derived CDR1 and CDR2 are SNHLY and FYNNEI. V was trimmed by 4 bases and J by 0 bases, leaving 10 bases between them. CDR3 coding DNA: TGTGCCAGCAGTGTTACAGGCGGCTCCTACGAGCAGTACTTC. Its translation: CASSVTGGSYEQYF.

This chain links TRBV20-1 with TRBJ2-5; unclear D gene. The CDR3 has 15 residues. The germline CDR1 and CDR2 sequences are DFQATT and SNEGSKA (reference sequence). The V end was cut by 2 bases, the J end by 1 base, with 14 bases between. Written as DNA, the CDR3 is TGCAGTGCTAGAAAGCCGGGCGGCATCCAAGAGACCCAGTACTTC. Translation gives CSARKPGGIQETQYF.

This clonotype occurred many times. The chain links TRBV7-3 to TRBJ2-3; no clear D. V was clipped by 3 bases and J by 6 bases, with 13 bases between them. Germline-derived CDR1 and CDR2 are SGHTA and FQGTGA. The CDR3 runs 14 residues. Written as DNA, the CDR3 is TGTGCCAGCAGCTTTACTGCCAGCCCGGATACGCAGTATTTT. Protein product: CASSFTASPDTQYF.